This TCR beta chain comes out of a study of T-cell reconstitution after alpha-beta-depleted transplantation in children. This clonotype has a handful of counts. Researchers prepared the TCRbeta library using unique molecular identifiers, the study reports. TCRdb called the PCR reads again in MiXCR, with one record for every CDR3 protein. The sample contains 500,000 to 600,000 distinct CDR3 sequences, approximately 20% of which appear only once. The sequence was obtained from a human donor who donated a stem cell graft to a child with acute lymphoblastic leukemia. The sample was PBMCs from the stem cell graft donor, taken from the stem cell graft.

The DNA of the CDR3 is TGCGCCAGCAGCTTGGGAAGACAGGGGCGAAGTCAAGAGCAGTACTTC. It encodes CASSLGRQGRSQEQYF. V gene TRBV5-1 combines with J gene TRBJ2-7, with 8 bases aligning to TRBD1. CDR3 size: 16 residues. The J segment lost 7 bases and the V segment lost 0 bases, leaving 12 bases of the junction unmatched. Germline assignment: CDR1 SGHRS and CDR2 YFSETQ.